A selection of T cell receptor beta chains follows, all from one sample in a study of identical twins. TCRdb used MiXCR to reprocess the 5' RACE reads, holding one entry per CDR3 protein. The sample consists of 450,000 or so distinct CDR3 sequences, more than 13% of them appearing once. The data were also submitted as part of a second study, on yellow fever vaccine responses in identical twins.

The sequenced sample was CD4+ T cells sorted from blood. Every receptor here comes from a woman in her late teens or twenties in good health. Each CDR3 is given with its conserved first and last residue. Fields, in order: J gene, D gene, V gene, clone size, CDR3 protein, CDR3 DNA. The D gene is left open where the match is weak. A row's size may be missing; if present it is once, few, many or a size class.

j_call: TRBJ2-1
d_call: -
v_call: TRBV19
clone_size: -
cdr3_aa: CASSIPNSAAHEQFF
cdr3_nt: TGTGCCAGTAGTATTCCCAATAGTGCCGCCCATGAGCAGTTCTTC

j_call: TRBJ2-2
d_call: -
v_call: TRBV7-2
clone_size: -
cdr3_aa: CASSSQGRLGGELFF
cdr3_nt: TGTGCCAGCAGCTCCCAGGGACGGTTGGGCGGGGAGCTGTTTTTT

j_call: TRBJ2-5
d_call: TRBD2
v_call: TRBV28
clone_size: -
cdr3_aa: CASSFRPGRAGGPVQETQYF
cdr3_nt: TGTGCCAGCAGTTTCCGTCCTGGACGAGCGGGAGGGCCGGTCCAAGAGACCCAGTACTTC

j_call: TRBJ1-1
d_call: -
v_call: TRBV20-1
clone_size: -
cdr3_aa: CSARPRQLDTEAFF
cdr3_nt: TGCAGTGCTAGACCTAGGCAGCTGGACACTGAAGCTTTCTTT

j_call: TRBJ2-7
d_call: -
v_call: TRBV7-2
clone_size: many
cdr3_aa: CASSFHYEQYF
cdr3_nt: TGTGCCAGCAGCTTTCACTACGAGCAGTACTTC

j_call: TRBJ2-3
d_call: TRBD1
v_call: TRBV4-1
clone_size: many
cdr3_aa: CASKKTEGTGVKDTQYF
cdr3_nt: TGCGCCAGCAAGAAGACCGAAGGGACAGGGGTCAAAGATACGCAGTATTTT

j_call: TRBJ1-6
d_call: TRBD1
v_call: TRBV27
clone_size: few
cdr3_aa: CASRRDSFSYNSPLHF
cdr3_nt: TGTGCCAGCAGACGGGACAGTTTCTCCTATAATTCACCCCTCCACTTT

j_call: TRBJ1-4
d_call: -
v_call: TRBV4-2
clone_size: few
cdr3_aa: CASSQAVKGLDEKLFF
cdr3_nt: TGTGCCAGCAGCCAAGCGGTTAAGGGCTTGGATGAAAAACTGTTTTTT

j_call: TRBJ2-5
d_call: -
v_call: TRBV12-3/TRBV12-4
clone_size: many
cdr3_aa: CASGPGGGETQYF
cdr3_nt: TGTGCCAGCGGACCCGGGGGAGGAGAGACCCAGTACTTC

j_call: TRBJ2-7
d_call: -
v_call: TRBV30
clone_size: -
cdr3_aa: CAYRSSYEQYF
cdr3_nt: TGTGCCTACAGGAGCTCCTACGAGCAGTACTTC

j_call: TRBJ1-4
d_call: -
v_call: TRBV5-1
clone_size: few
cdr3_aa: CASSLKNGGYEKLFF
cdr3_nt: TGCGCCAGCAGCTTGAAAAACGGAGGGTATGAAAAACTGTTTTTT

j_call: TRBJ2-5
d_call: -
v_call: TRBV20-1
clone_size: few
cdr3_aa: CSASTGAGETQYF
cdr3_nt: TGCAGTGCTAGCACCGGGGCCGGAGAGACCCAGTACTTC

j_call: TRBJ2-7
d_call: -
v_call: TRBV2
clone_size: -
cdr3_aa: CASSEQGREQYF
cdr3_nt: TGTGCCAGCAGTGAACAAGGCCGCGAGCAGTACTTC

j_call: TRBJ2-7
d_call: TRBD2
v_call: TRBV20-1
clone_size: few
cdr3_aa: CSARVLAGAKEQYF
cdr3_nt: TGCAGTGCTAGAGTTCTAGCGGGGGCTAAGGAGCAGTACTTC

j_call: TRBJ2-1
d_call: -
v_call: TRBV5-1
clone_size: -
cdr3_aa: CASSLAGSNEQFF
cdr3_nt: TGCGCCAGCAGCTTGGCTGGGAGCAATGAGCAGTTCTTC

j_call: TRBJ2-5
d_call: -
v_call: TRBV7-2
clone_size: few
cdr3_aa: CASSLVPQQETQYF
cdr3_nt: TGTGCCAGCAGCTTAGTTCCGCAACAAGAGACCCAGTACTTC

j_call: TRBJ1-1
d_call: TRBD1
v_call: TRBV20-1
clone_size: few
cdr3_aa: CSARDGLRDSKAFF
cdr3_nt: TGCAGTGCTAGAGATGGCCTCCGGGACAGCAAAGCTTTCTTT

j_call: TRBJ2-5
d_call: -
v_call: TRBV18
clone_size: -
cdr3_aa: CASSHGRLGETQYF
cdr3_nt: TGTGCCAGCTCACATGGAAGGTTGGGAGAGACCCAGTACTTC

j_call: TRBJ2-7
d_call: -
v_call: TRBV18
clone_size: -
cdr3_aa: CASSQSGAYEQYF
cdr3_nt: TGTGCCAGCTCACAATCGGGGGCCTACGAGCAGTACTTC

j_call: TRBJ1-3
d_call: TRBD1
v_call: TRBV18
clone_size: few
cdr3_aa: CASSPTQGAAGNTIYF
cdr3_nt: TGTGCCAGCTCACCAACTCAGGGGGCCGCTGGAAACACCATATATTTT

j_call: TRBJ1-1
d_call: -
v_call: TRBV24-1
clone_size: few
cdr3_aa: CATSTAEAFF
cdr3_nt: TGTGCCACCAGTACGGCTGAAGCTTTCTTT

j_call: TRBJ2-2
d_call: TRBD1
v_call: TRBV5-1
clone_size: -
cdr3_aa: CASSLETGDTGELFF
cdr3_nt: TGCGCCAGCAGCTTGGAGACAGGGGACACCGGGGAGCTGTTTTTT

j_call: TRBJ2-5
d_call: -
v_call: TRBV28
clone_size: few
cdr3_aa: CAAEGQETQYF
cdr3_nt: TGTGCAGCCGAGGGGCAAGAGACCCAGTACTTC

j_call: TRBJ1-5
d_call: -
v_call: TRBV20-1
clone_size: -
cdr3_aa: CSARDPGAPNQPQHF
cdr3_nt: TGCAGTGCTAGAGATCCGGGGGCCCCCAATCAGCCCCAGCATTTT

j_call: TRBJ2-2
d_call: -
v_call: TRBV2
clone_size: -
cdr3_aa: CASSLPPFNTGELFF
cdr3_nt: TGTGCCAGCTCCCTCCCGCCATTCAACACCGGGGAGCTGTTTTTT

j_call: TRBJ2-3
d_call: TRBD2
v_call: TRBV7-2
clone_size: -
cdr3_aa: CASSLGASGSGADTQYF
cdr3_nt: TGTGCCAGCAGCTTAGGGGCTAGCGGGAGTGGTGCAGATACGCAGTATTTT

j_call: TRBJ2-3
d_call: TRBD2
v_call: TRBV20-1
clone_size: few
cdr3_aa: CSARVAGPDTQYF
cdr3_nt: TGCAGTGCTAGAGTAGCGGGGCCAGATACGCAGTATTTT

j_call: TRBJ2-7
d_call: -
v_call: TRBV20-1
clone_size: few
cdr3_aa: CSARDSARGGYEQYF
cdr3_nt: TGCAGTGCTAGAGATTCGGCTAGGGGTGGTTACGAGCAGTACTTC

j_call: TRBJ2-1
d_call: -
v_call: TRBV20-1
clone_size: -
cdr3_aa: CSAGKGLLRGDEQFF
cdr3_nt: TGCAGTGCTGGCAAGGGTCTCCTAAGGGGCGATGAGCAGTTCTTC

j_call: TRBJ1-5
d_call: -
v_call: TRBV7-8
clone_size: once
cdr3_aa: CASSAGVRQPQHF
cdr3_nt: TGTGCCAGCAGCGCGGGCGTCCGTCAGCCCCAGCATTTT

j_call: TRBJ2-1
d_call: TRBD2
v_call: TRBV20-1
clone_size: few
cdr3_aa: CSARDTGTNRMGEQFF
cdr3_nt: TGCAGTGCTAGAGATACCGGGACTAATAGGATGGGTGAGCAGTTCTTC

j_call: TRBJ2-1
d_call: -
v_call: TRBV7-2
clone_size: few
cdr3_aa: CASSFSSSWGDEQFF
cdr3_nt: TGTGCCAGCAGCTTTAGTTCTAGCTGGGGGGATGAGCAGTTCTTC

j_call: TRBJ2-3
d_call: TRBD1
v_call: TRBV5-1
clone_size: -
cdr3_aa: CASSSQGIGTDTQYF
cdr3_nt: TGCGCCAGCAGCTCACAGGGGATTGGGACAGATACGCAGTATTTT

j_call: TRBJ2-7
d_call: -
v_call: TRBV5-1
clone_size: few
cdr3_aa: CASSLAPTEYYEQYF
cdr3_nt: TGCGCCAGCAGCTTGGCCCCGACAGAATACTACGAGCAGTACTTC

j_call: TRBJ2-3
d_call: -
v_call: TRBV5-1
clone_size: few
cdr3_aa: CASSLFPARVKNGTDTQYF
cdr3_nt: TGCGCCAGCAGCTTGTTCCCAGCTCGGGTCAAGAATGGCACAGATACGCAGTATTTT

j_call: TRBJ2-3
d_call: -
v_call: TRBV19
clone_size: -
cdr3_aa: CASSVQPAADTQYF
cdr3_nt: TGTGCCAGTAGCGTTCAGCCGGCTGCGGATACGCAGTATTTT

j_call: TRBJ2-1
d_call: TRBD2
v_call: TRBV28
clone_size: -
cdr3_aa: CASSFGLAGAHEQFF
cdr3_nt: TGTGCCAGCAGTTTCGGACTAGCGGGAGCCCATGAGCAGTTCTTC

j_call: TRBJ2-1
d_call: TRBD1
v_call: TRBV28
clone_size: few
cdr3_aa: CASSRSGTGGNEQFF
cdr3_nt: TGTGCCAGCAGTCGATCCGGGACAGGGGGTAATGAGCAGTTCTTC

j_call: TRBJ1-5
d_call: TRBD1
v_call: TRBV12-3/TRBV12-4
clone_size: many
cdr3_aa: CASSPPGTGQKYQPQHF
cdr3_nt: TGTGCCAGCAGCCCACCAGGGACAGGCCAAAAATATCAGCCCCAGCATTTT

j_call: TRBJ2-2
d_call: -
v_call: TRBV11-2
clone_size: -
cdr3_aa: CASSLGFGRTGELFF
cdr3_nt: TGTGCCAGCAGCTTAGGTTTCGGTAGAACCGGGGAGCTGTTTTTT